This TCR beta chain is drawn from a study of blood T cell repertoires in COVID-19. Across the whole study: The samples span acute and convalescent COVID-19 from the United States, Italy and Spain. Nucleic acid was either cDNA or gDNA, and it came from T cells, B-cell-depleted T cells, or PBMCs.

The CDR3 covers 13 residues. The germline V gene has CDR1 SGHTA and CDR2 FQGTGA. V shed 5 bases and J 4 bases; nucleotides not matched to a gene: 3. Original processing methods: Scientists estimated how many nucleated cells there were by amplifying reference gene primers. Here immunoSEQ multiplex PCR was the method, and the copy in TCRdb shows in-frame clones only, minus some. That table supplies the V and J calls and clone size; D and trimming were determined from the DNA. The repertoire holds 45,000 or so clones, with about nine tenths as singletons. The sample consisted of peripheral blood. The sequence was obtained from a human donor in a cohort sampled during active COVID-19. This rearrangement joins TRBV7-3 to TRBJ1-1; 8 bases are shared with TRBD1. The CDR3 DNA sequence: TGTGCCAGCAGCGATACAGGGGGCACTGAAGCTTTCTTT. Protein product: CASSDTGGTEAFF.